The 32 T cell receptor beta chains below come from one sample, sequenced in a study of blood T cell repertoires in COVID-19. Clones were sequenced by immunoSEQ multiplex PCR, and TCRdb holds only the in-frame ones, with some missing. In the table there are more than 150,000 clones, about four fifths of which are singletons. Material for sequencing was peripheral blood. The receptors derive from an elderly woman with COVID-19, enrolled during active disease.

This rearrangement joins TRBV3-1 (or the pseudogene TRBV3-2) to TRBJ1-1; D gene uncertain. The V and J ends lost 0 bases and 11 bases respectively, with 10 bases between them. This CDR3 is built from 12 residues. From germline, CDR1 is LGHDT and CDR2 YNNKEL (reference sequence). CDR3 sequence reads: CASSQDYNEAFF. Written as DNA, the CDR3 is TGTGCCAGCAGCCAAGATTATAACGAGGCTTTCTTT.

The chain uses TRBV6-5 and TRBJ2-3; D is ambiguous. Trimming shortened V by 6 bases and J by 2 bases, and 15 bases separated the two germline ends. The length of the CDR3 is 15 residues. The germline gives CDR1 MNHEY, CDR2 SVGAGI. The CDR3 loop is CASSQAESITDTQYF. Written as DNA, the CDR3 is TGTGCCAGCAGCCAGGCTGAGAGCATCACAGATACGCAGTATTTT.

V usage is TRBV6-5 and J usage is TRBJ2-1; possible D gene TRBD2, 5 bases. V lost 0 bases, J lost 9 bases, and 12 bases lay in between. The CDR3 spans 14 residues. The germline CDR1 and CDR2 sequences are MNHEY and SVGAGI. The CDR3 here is CASSYSREGSEQFF. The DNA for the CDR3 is TGTGCCAGCAGTTACTCTAGAGAGGGTAGTGAGCAGTTCTTC.

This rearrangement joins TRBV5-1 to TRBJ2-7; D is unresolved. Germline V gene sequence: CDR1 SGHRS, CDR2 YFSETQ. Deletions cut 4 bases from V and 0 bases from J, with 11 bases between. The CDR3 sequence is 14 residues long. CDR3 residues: CASSPGPDSYEQYF. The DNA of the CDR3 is TGCGCCAGCAGCCCCGGTCCCGACTCCTACGAGCAGTACTTC.

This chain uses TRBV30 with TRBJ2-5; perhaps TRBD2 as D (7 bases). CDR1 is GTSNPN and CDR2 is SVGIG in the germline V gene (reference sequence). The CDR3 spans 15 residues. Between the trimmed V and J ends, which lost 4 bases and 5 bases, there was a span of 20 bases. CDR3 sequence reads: CAWKGGGAGLETQYF. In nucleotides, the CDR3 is TGTGCCTGGAAAGGAGGGGGGGCCGGTTTGGAGACCCAGTACTTC.

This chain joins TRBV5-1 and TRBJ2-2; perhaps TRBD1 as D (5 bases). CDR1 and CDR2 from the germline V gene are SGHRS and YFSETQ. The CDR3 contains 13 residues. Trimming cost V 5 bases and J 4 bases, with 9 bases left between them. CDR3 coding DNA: TGCGCCAGCAGGCCAGACAGCACCGGGGAGCTGTTTTTT. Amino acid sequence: CASRPDSTGELFF. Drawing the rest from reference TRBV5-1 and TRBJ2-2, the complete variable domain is KAGVTQTPRYLIKTRGQQVTLSCSPISGHRSVSWYQQTPGQGLQFLFEYFSETQRNKGNFPGRFSGRQFSNSRSEMNVSTLELGDSALYLCASRPDSTGELFFGEGSRLTVL.

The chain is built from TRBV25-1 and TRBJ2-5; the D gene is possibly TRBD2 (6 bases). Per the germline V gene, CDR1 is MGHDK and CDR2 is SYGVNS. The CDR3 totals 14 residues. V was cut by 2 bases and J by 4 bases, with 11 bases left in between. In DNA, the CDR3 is TGTGCCAGCAGTGAAATAGGAGGGCGAGAGACCCAGTACTTC. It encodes CASSEIGGRETQYF.

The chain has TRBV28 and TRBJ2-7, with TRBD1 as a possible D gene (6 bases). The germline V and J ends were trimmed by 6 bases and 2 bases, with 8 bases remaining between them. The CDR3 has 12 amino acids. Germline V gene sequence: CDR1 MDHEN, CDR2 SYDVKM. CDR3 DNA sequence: TGTGCCAGCAGCGACAGGCCCTACGAGCAGTACTTC. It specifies CASSDRPYEQYF. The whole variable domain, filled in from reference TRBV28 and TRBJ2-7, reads DVKVTQSSRYLVKRTGEKVFLECVQDMDHENMFWYRQDPGLGLRLIYFSYDVKMKEKGDIPEGYSVSREKKERFSLILESASTNQTSMYLCASSDRPYEQYFGPGTRLTVT.

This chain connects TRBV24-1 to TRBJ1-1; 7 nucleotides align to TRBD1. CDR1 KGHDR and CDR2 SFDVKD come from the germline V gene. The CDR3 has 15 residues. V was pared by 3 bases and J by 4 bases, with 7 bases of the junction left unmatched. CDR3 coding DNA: TGTGCCACCAGTGATCCCCAGGCAGGGGGCACTGAAGCTTTCTTT. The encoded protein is CATSDPQAGGTEAFF.

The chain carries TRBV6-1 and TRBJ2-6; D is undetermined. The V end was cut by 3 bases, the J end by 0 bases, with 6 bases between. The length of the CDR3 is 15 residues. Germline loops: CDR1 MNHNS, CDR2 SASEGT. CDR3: CASSDRYSGANVLTF. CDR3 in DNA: TGTGCCAGCAGTGACAGGTACTCTGGGGCCAACGTCCTGACTTTC.

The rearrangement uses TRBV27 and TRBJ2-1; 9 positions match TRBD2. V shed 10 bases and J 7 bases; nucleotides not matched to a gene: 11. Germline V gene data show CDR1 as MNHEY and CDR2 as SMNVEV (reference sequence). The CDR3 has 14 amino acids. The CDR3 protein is CATIPGLAGNEQFF. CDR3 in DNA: TGTGCCACCATTCCGGGACTAGCTGGTAATGAGCAGTTCTTC.

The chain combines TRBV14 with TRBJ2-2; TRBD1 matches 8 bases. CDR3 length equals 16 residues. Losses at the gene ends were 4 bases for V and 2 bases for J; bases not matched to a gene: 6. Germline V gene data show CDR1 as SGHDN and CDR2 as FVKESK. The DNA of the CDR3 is TGTGCCAGCAGCCCCGGACAGGGTACAAACACCGGGGAGCTGTTTTTT. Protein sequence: CASSPGQGTNTGELFF. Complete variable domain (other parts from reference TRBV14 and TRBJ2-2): EAGVTQFPSHSVIEKGQTVTLRCDPISGHDNLYWYRRVMGKEIKFLLHFVKESKQDESGMPNNRFLAERTGGTYSTLKVQPAELEDSGVYFCASSPGQGTNTGELFFGEGSRLTVL.

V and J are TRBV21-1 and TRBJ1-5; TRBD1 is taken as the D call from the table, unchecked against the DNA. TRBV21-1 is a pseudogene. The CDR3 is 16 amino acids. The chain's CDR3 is CASSKDRRGGGQPQHF. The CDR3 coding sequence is TGTGCCAGCAGCAAAGATCGGAGAGGGGGCGGTCAGCCCCAGCATTTT.

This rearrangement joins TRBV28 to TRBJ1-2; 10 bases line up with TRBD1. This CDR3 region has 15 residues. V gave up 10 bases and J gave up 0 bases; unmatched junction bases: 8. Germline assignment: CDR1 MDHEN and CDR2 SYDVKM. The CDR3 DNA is TGTGCCACCCCGGGACAGGGGCCTACTAACTATGGCTACACCTTC. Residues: CATPGQGPTNYGYTF.

The CDR3 DNA is TGTGCCAGCAGCCAGGGAGCGGGGCTTGCTCTTAATGAGCAGTTCTTC. Amino acid sequence: CASSQGAGLALNEQFF. The rearrangement joins TRBV3-1 (or the pseudogene TRBV3-2) to TRBJ2-1, with TRBD2 identical over 7 bases. With V trimmed by 3 bases and J by 7 bases, 12 bases remained unmatched. Germline V gene data show CDR1 as LGHDT and CDR2 as YNNKEL (reference sequence). This CDR3 comprises 16 residues.

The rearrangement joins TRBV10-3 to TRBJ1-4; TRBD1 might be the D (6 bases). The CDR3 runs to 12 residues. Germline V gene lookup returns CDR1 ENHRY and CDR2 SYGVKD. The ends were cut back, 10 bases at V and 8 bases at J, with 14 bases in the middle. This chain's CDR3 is CATGGGSEKLFF. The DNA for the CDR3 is TGTGCCACGGGGGGGGGCTCGGAAAAACTGTTTTTT.

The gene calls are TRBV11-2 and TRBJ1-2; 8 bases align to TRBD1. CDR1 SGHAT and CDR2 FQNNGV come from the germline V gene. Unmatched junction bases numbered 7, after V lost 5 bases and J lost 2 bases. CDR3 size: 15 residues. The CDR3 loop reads CASSHLRDRNYGYTF. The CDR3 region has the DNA TGTGCCAGCAGCCATCTCCGGGACAGGAACTATGGCTACACCTTC.

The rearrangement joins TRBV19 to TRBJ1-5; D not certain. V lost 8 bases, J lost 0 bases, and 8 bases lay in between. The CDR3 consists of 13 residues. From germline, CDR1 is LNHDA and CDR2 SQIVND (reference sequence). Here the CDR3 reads CASAQNSNQPQHF. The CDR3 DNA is TGTGCCAGTGCGCAAAATAGCAATCAGCCCCAGCATTTT.

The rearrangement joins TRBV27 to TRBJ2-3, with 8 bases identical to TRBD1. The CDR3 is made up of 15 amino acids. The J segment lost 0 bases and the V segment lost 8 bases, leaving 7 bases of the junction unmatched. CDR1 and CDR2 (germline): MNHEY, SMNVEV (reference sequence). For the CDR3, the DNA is TGTGCCAGCCAATGGACAGGGACTAGCACAGATACGCAGTATTTT. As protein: CASQWTGTSTDTQYF.

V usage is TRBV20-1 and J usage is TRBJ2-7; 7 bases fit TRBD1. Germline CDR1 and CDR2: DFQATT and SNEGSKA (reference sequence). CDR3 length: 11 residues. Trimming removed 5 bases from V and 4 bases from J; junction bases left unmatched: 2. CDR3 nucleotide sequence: TGCAGTGCTCGACAGGGTTACGAGCAGTACTTC. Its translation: CSARQGYEQYF.

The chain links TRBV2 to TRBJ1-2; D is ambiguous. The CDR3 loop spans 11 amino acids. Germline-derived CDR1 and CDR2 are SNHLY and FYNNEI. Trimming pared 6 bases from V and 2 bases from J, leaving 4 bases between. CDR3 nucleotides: TGTGCCAGCAGCCCAAACTATGGCTACACCTTC. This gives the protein CASSPNYGYTF.

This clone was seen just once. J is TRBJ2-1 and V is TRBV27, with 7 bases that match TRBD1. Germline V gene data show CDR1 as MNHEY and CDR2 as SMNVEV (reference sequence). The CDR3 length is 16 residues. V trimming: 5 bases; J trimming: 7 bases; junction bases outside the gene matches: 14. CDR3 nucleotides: TGTGCCAGCAGTAACAGACAGGGTGGGGTCCATAATGAGCAGTTCTTC. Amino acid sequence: CASSNRQGGVHNEQFF.

CDR3 in amino acids: CASSPGLLYGYTF. DNA of the CDR3: TGTGCCAGCAGCCCGGGACTCCTCTATGGCTACACCTTC. V is TRBV3-1 (or the pseudogene TRBV3-2) and J is TRBJ1-2, with D tentatively TRBD1 (5 bases). The CDR3 contains 13 residues. Germline CDR1 and CDR2: LGHDT and YNNKEL (reference sequence). With 4 bases removed from V and 4 bases from J, the gap between germline ends came to 10 bases.

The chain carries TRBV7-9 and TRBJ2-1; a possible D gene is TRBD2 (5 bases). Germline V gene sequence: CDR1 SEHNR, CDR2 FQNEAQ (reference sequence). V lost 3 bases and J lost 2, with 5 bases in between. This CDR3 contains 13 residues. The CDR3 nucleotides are TGTGCCAGCAGCTTCGGGGCCTACAATGAGCAGTTCTTC. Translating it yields CASSFGAYNEQFF.

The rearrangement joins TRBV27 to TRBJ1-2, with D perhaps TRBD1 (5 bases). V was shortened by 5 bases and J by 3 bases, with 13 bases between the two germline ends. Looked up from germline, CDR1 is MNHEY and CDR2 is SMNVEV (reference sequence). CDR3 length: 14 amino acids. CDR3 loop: CASSPRRTYYGYTF. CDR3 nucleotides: TGTGCCAGCAGTCCCAGACGGACATACTATGGCTACACCTTC.

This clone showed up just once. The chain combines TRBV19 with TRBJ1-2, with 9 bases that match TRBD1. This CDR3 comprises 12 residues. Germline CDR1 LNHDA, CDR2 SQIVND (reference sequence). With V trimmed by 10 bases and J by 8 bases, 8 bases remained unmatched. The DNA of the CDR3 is TGTGCCACCCGGACAGGGGTTGGGGGCTACACCTTC. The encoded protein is CATRTGVGGYTF.

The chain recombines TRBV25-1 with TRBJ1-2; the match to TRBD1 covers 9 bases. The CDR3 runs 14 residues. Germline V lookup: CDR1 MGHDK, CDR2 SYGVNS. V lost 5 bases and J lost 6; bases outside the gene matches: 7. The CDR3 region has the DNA TGTGCCAGCAGTAAATCCGGGACAGGGAATGGCTACACCTTC. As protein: CASSKSGTGNGYTF.

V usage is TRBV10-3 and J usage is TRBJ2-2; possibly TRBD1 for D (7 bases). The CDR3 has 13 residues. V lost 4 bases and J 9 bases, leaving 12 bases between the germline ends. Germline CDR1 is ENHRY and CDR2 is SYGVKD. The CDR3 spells CAISGQGGRELFF. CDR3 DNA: TGTGCCATCAGTGGACAGGGAGGAAGGGAGCTGTTTTTT.

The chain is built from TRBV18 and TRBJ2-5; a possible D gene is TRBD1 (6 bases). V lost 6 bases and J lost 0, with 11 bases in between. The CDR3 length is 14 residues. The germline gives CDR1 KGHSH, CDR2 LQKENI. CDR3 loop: CASSRTGYQETQYF. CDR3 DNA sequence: TGTGCCAGCTCGCGCACAGGGTACCAAGAGACCCAGTACTTC.

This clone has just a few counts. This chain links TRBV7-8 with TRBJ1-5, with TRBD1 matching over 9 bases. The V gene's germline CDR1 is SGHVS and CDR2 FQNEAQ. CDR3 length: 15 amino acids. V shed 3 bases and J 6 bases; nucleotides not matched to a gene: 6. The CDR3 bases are TGTGCCAGCAGCTTTCGGGACAGGGCTTTTCAGCCCCAGCATTTT. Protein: CASSFRDRAFQPQHF.

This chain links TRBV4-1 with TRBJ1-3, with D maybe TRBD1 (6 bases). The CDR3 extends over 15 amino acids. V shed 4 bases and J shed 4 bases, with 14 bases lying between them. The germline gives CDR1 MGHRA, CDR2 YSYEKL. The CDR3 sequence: CASSRIRGAGNTIYF. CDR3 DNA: TGCGCCAGCAGCCGCATCCGGGGGGCGGGAAACACCATATATTTT.

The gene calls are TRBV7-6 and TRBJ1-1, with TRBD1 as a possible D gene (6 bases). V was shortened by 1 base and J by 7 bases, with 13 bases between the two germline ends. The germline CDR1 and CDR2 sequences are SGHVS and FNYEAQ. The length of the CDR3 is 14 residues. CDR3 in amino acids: CASSLVAGDGEAFF. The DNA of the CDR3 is TGTGCCAGCAGCTTAGTCGCAGGGGACGGTGAAGCTTTCTTT.